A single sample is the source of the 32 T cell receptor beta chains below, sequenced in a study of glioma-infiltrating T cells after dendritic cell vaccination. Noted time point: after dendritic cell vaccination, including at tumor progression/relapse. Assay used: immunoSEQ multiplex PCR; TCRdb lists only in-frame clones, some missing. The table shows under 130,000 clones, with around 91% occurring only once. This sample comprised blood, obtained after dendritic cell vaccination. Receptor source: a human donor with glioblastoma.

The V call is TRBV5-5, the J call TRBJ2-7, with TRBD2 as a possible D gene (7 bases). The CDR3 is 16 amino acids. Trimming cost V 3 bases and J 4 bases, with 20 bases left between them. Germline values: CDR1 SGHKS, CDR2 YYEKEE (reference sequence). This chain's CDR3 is CASSSRGAGAFYEQYF. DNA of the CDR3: TGTGCCAGCAGCTCCCGGGGGGCAGGGGCCTTTTACGAGCAGTACTTC.

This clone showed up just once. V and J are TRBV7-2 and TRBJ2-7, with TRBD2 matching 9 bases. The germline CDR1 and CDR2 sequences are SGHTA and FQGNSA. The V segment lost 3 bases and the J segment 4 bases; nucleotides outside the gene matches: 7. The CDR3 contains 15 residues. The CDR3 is CASSFSSGSRYEQYF. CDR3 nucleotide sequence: TGTGCCAGCAGCTTCAGTAGCGGGAGTAGGTACGAGCAGTACTTC.

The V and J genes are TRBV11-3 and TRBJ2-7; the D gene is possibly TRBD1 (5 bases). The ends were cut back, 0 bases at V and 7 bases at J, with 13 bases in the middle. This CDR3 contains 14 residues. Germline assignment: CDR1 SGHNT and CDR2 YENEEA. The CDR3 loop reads CASSLDADRHEQYF. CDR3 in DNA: TGTGCCAGCAGCTTAGACGCTGACAGACATGAGCAGTACTTC.

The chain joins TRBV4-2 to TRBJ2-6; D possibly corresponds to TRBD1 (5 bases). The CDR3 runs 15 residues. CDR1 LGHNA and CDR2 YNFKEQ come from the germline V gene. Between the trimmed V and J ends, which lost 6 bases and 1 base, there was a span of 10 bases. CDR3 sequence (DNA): TGTGCCAGCAGGAAAGGGGTTTCTGGGGCCAACGTCCTGACTTTC. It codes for CASRKGVSGANVLTF.

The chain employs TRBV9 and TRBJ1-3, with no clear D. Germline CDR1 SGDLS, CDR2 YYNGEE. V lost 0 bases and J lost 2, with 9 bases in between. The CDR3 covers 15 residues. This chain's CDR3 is CASSVGREAGNTIYF. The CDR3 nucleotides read TGTGCCAGCAGCGTAGGGAGGGAAGCTGGAAACACCATATATTTT.

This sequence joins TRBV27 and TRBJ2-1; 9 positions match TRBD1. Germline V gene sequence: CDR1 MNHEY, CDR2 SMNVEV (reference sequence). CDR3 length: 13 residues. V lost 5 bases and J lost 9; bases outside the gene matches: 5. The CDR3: CASSVDRGSEQFF. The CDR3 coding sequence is TGTGCCAGCAGTGTTGACAGGGGGAGTGAGCAGTTCTTC.

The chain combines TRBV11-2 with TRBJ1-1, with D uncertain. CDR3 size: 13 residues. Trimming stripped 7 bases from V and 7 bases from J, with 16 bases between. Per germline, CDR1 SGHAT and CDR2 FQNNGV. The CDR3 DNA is TGTGCCAGCACCCAAGGTATCCGGGATGAAGCTTTCTTT. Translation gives CASTQGIRDEAFF.

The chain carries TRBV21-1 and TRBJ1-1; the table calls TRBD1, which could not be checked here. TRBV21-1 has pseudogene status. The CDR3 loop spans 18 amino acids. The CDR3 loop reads CASSKVSRGQGGNTEAFF. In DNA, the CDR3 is TGTGCCAGCAGCAAAGTCTCCCGGGGACAGGGGGGTAACACTGAAGCTTTCTTT.

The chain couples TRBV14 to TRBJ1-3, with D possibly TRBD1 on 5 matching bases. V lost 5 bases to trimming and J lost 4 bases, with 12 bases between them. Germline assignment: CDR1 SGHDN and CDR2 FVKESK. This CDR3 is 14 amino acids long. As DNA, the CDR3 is TGTGCCAGCAGCTCGACAGAAAGGGGAAACACCATATATTTT. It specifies CASSSTERGNTIYF.

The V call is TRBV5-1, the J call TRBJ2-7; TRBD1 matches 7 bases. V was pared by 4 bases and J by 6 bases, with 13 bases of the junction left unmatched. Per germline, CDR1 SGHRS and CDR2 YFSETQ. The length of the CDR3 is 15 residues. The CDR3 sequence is CASSEQPGTAGEQYF. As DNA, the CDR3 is TGCGCCAGCAGCGAACAGCCCGGGACAGCTGGCGAGCAGTACTTC. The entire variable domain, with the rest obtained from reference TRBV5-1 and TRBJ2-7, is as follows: KAGVTQTPRYLIKTRGQQVTLSCSPISGHRSVSWYQQTPGQGLQFLFEYFSETQRNKGNFPGRFSGRQFSNSRSEMNVSTLELGDSALYLCASSEQPGTAGEQYFGPGTRLTVT.

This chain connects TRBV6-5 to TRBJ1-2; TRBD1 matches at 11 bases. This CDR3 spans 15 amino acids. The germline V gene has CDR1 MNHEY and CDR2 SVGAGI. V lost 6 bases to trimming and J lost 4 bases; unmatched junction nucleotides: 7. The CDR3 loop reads CASRRGTGGAYGYTF. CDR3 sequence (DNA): TGTGCCAGCAGGCGGGGGACAGGGGGTGCCTATGGCTACACCTTC.

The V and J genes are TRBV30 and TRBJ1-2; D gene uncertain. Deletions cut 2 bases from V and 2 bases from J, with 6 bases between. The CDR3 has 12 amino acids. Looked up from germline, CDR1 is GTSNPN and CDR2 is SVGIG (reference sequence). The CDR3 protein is CAWSPSNYGYTF. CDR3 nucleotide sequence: TGTGCCTGGAGTCCTTCGAACTATGGCTACACCTTC.

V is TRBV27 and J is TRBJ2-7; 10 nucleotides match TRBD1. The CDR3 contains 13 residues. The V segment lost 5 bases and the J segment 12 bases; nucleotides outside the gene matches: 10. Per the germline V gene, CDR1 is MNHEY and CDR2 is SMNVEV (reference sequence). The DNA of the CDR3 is TGTGCCAGCAGTCCACTCGGGACAGGGGTTCGGTACTTC. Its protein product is CASSPLGTGVRYF.

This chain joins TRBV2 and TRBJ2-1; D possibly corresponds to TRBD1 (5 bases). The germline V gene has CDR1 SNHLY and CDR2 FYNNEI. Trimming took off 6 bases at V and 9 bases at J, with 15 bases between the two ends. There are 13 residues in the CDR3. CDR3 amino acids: CASRVQGDSEQFF. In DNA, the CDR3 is TGTGCCAGCAGGGTCCAAGGGGATAGTGAGCAGTTCTTC. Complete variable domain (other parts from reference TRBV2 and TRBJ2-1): EPEVTQTPSHQVTQMGQEVILRCVPISNHLYFYWYRQILGQKVEFLVSFYNNEISEKSEIFDDQFSVERPDGSNFTLKIRSTKLEDSAMYFCASRVQGDSEQFFGPGTRLTVL.

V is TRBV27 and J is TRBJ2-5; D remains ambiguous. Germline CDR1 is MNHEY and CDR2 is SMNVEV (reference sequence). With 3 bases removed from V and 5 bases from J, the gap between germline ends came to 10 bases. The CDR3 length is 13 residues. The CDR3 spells CASSFRVRETQYF. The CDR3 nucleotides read TGTGCCAGCAGTTTTCGGGTTAGGGAGACCCAGTACTTC.

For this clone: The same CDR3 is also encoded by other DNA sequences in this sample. The CDR3 loop is CASSGSYNEQFF. CDR3 sequence (DNA): TGTGCCAGTAGCGGCTCCTACAATGAGCAGTTCTTC. The chain links TRBV19 to TRBJ2-1; D not resolved. Germline V CDR1 and CDR2: LNHDA, SQIVND (reference sequence). Trimming took off 6 bases at V and 0 bases at J, with 3 bases between the two ends. The CDR3 is 12 residues long.

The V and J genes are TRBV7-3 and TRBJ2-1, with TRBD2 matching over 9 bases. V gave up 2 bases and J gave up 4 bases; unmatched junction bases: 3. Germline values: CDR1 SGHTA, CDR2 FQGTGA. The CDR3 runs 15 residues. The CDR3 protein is CASSLGLAGYNEQFF. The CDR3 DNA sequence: TGTGCCAGCAGCTTAGGTCTAGCGGGGTACAATGAGCAGTTCTTC.

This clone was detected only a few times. The CDR3 bases are TGTGCCAGCAGCGCCCGGGGGAGGGACACTGAAGCTTTCTTT. Its translation is CASSARGRDTEAFF. This rearrangement joins TRBV2 to TRBJ1-1, with D tentatively TRBD1 (5 bases). Germline V lookup: CDR1 SNHLY, CDR2 FYNNEI. V dropped 6 bases and J dropped 3 bases, with 14 bases sitting between them. The CDR3 length is 14 residues.

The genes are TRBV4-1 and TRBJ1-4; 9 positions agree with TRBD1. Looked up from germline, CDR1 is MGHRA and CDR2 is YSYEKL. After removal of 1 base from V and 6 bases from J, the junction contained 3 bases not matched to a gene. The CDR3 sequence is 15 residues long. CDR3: CASSQVRTGDEKLFF. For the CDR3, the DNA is TGCGCCAGCAGCCAAGTTAGGACAGGGGATGAAAAACTGTTTTTT.

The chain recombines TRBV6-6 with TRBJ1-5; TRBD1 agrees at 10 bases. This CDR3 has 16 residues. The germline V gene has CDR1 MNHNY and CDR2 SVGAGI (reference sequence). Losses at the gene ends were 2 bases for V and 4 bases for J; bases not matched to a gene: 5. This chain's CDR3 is CASSYLGGQGNQPQHF. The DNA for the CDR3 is TGTGCCAGCAGTTACCTGGGGGGACAGGGGAATCAGCCCCAGCATTTT.

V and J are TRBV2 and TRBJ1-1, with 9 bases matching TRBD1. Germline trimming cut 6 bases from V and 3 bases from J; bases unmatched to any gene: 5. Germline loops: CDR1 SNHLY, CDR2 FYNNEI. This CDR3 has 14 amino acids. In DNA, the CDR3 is TGTGCCAGCAGGGAACAGGGGGCCTACACTGAAGCTTTCTTT. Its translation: CASREQGAYTEAFF.

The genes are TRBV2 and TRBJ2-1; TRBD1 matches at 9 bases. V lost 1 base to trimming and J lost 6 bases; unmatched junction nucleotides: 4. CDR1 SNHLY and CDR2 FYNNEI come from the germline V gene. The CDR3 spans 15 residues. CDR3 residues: CASSEEGQGRNEQFF. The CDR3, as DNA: TGTGCCAGCAGTGAAGAGGGACAGGGCCGCAATGAGCAGTTCTTC.

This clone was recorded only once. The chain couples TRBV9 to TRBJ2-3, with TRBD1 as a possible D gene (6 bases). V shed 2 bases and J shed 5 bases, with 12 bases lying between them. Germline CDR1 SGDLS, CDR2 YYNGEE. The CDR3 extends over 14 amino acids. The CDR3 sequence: CASSVRSGVDTQYF. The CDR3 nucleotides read TGTGCCAGCAGCGTTCGTTCAGGGGTAGATACGCAGTATTTT.

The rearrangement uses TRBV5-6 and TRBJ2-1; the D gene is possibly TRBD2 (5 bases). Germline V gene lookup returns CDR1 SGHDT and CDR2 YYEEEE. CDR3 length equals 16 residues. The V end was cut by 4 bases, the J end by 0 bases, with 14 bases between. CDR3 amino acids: CASSLLVGLSYNEQFF. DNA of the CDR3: TGTGCCAGCAGCCTTCTGGTAGGACTCTCCTACAATGAGCAGTTCTTC.

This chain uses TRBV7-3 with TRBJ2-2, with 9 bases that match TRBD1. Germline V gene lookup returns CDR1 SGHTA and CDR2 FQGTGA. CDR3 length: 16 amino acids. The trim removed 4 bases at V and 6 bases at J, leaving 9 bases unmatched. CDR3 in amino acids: CASSSGRTGVPGELFF. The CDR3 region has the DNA TGTGCCAGCAGCTCGGGGCGGACAGGGGTCCCCGGGGAGCTGTTTTTT.

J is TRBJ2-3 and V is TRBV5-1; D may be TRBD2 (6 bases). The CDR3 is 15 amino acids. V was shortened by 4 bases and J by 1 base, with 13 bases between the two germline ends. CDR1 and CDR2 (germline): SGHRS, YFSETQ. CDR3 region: CASSPPGLRTDTQYF. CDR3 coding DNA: TGCGCCAGCAGCCCGCCGGGACTGCGCACAGATACGCAGTATTTT.

CDR3 sequence: CASSMDRETGYTF. The CDR3, as DNA: TGTGCCAGCAGCATGGACAGGGAAACTGGCTACACCTTC. This rearrangement joins TRBV11-2 to TRBJ1-2, with 8 nucleotides matching TRBD1. Trimming cost V 5 bases and J 7 bases; bases outside gene matches: 6. The CDR3 extends over 13 amino acids. CDR1 and CDR2 (germline): SGHAT, FQNNGV.

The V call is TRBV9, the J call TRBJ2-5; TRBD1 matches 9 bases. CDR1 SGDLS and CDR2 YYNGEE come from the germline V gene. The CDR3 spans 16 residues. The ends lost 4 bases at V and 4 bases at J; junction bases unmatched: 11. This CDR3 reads CASSFTGTGKRETQYF. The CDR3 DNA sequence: TGTGCCAGCAGCTTTACCGGGACAGGGAAGAGAGAGACCCAGTACTTC.

The CDR3 DNA follows: TGTGCCAGTAGTGTACAGGGGTACCGAAACACCATATATTTT. It is translated as CASSVQGYRNTIYF. The V call is TRBV19, the J call TRBJ1-3, with 7 bases identical to TRBD1. The trim removed 5 bases at V and 5 bases at J, leaving 6 bases unmatched. This CDR3 has 14 amino acids. Germline CDR1 and CDR2: LNHDA and SQIVND (reference sequence).

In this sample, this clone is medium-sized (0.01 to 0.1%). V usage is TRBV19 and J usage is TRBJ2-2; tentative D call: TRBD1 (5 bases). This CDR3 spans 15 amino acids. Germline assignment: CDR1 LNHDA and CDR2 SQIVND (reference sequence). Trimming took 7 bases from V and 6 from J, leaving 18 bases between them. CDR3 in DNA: TGTGCCAGTAACCCTCTAGGGGATCGTCCCGGGGAGCTGTTTTTT. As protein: CASNPLGDRPGELFF.

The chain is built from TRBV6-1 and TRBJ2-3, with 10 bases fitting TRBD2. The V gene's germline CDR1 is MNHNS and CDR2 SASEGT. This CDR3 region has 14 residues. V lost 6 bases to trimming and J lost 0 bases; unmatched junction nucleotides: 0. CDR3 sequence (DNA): TGTGCCAGCAGGACTAGCGGGAGCACAGATACGCAGTATTTT. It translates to CASRTSGSTDTQYF.

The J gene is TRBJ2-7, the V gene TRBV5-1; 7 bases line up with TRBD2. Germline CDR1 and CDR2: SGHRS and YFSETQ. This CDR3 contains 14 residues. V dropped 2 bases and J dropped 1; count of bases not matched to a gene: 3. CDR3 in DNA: TGCGCCAGCAGCTTCCTAGCGGAGTCCTACGAGCAGTACTTC. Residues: CASSFLAESYEQYF.